This TCR beta chain was retrieved from a study of T cell responses to AZD1222 COVID-19 vaccine (dated by TCRdb to the early 2020s). At the level of the whole study: TCR sequencing covered over 230 trial participants: around 210 given two doses of AZD1222 and around 26 given two doses of MenACWY control vaccine. Trial participants were enrolled by age into 18-55, 56-69 and 70-plus year subgroups, with around 150, 28 and 57 TCR-sequenced participants respectively.

Comments on this clone: The target of this receptor is not known. Within one base of it there is no much larger clone, and no base qualities were kept.

The paper as a whole reports these results and caveats: The vaccine-associated CD4 TCRs covered the entire spike protein, and the dominant responses fell in regions 160-218 and 743-854. Because no samples from the day 14 peak response were available, repertoires could be characterized only after the peak T cell response. Participants were mostly white British, with more females than males. The authors suggested clonal diversity may have been underestimated. Spike-specific TCR breadth and depth rose significantly after two AZD1222 doses compared with day 0 and with MenACWY recipients. In the small 56-69-year group, the increase in depth fell short of significance, most likely because of low power. Only a handful of AZD1222 recipients were SARS-CoV-2 seropositive at baseline, limiting conclusions about previously exposed vaccinees. Nearly half of unique spike-specific TCRs reportedly recognized epitopes outside regions mutated in the B.1.351 and B.1.1.7 variants.

This specimen's time point label, per the study, means: about 28 days (+/-7) after the second vaccine dose. Interpreted using the paper, the treatment or condition label stands for: meningococcal conjugate vaccine given as trial control. Vaccinee samples were obtained from the UK trials COV001 and COV002, which included a single-blind randomized controlled phase 2/3 trial of AZD1222 (ChAdOx1 nCoV-19) in healthy adults. Trial participant PBMC samples were collected at day 0 and day 28 after the second dose for TCRbeta chain sequencing. The CDR3 regions of human TCRbeta chains were analyzed by immunosequencing. The paper's data handling went like this. TCRs in the repertoires were matched against a reference library of SARS-CoV-2-specific TCRs that had been generated with the MIRA antigen-specificity platform. Breadth was defined as the fraction of unique TCRs that were SARS-CoV-2-associated. Depth was defined as the fraction of total T cells that were SARS-CoV-2-associated. Using the MIRA data, each spike-specific TCR was mapped to the spike region that the TCR reacts to and placed in a CD4 or CD8 class. Log10-transformed breadth and depth values were compared by one-way ANOVA with Sidak's multiple comparisons tests. The table was pulled from immuneACCESS by TCRdb, which kept in-frame rearrangements only. Such tables lose some clones; where checked, under half of the loss comes from unresolved V genes, and the rest has no known cause. The V and J calls and clone size come from that table; D and trimming were worked out from the DNA. For this sample the table gives roughly 100,000 clones, of which 86% were detected only once. 2.5% to 4% of the sample comes from the top ten.

From a lookup of the germline V gene, CDR1 and CDR2 are SNHLY and FYNNEI. At the junction V is shortened by 5 bases and J by 5 bases, with 12 bases in between. The CDR3 goes from the cysteine to the phenylalanine over 13 residues. Of the read, only the CDR3 DNA is kept; its 39 bases are in frame from base 1. The sequence is built from TRBV2 and TRBJ2-5, with the D gene too uncertain to name. The specimen was peripheral blood, collected 28 days after the second dose of the MenACWY control vaccine. This clonotype originated in an adult who received the MenACWY meningococcal vaccine as a control. The bases are TGTGCCAGCAGTCGTTTGCGAAGGGAGACCCAGTACTTC. This encodes CASSRLRRETQYF.